This T cell receptor beta chain was observed in a study of OX40 agonist ivuxolimab in advanced cancers. Background on the study: Patients were treated with intravenous ivuxolimab, dosed at 0.01 to 10 mg/kg and infused every 2 weeks. Allowance was made for prior anti-PD-1, anti-PD-L1 or anti-CTLA-4 therapy, and about 37% had some. Whole-study results and caveats: More expanded clones were seen, on average, in CD8+ T cells than in CD4+. At 0.1 to 3.0 mg/kg and by week 6, CD4+ and CD8+ T cells in the blood had expanded clonally.

Produced via immunoSEQ multiplex PCR; TCRdb's table is partial and in-frame only. This sample has roughly 46,000 clones, with about 91% found just once. Details on this clone: Its antigen is unknown.

This TCR derives from an adult with an advanced solid tumor such as melanoma, head and neck, liver or kidney cancer. The material was CD4+ or CD8+ T cells sorted from blood, obtained in a trial of the OX40 agonist ivuxolimab.

The CDR3 DNA is TGTGCCAGCAGCCTGGACAGTTTCGGGGCAGAGACCCAGTACTTC. As protein: CASSLDSFGAETQYF. The rearrangement uses TRBV7-8 and TRBJ2-5; the D gene is possibly TRBD1 (6 bases). The length of the CDR3 is 15 residues. V was cut by 5 bases and J by 4 bases, with 17 bases left in between. CDR1 and CDR2 from the germline V gene are SGHVS and FQNEAQ.